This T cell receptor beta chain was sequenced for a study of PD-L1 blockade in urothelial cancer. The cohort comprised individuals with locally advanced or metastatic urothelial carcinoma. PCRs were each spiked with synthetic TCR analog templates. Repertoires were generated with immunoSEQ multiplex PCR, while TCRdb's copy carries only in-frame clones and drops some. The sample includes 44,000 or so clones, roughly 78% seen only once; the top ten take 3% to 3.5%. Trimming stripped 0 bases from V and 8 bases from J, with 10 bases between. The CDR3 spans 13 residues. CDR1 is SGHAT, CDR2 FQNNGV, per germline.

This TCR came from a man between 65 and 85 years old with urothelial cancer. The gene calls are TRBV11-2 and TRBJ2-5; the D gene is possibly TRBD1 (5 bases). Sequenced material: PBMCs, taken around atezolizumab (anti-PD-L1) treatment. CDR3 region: CASSLELTGTQYF. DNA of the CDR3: TGTGCCAGCAGCTTAGAGCTCACAGGCACCCAGTACTTC. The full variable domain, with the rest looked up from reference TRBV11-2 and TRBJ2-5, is EAGVAQSPRYKIIEKRQSVAFWCNPISGHATLYWYQQILGQGPKLLIQFQNNGVVDDSQLPKDRFSAERLKGVDSTLKIQPAKLEDSAVYLCASSLELTGTQYFGPGTRLLVL.